This T cell receptor (beta chain) was profiled in a study of T cell repertoires in cytomegalovirus infection. About the study: Both recently identified HLA-C-restricted and well-studied HLA-B-restricted CMV epitopes were used in the study.

On this clonotype itself: Antigen unknown.

TCRdb independently ran MiXCR on the reads; one entry per CDR3 protein. This table has hundreds of thousands of distinct CDR3 sequences, around 32% appearing once. Germline V gives CDR1 MGHDK, CDR2 SYGVNS. V was shortened by 10 bases and J by 5 bases, with 8 bases between the two germline ends. The CDR3 extends over 10 amino acids. The source was cultured CD8+ T cells from PBMCs, collected from culture after CMV antigen stimulation. The rearrangement links TRBV25-1 to TRBJ2-5; D unresolved. The TCR was taken from a human donor in good health (CMV status not recorded). Some clones in this sample may be carry-over from other donors' samples. The CDR3 DNA sequence: TGTGCCACCGAGAGGGAGACCCAGTACTTC. It is translated as CATERETQYF.